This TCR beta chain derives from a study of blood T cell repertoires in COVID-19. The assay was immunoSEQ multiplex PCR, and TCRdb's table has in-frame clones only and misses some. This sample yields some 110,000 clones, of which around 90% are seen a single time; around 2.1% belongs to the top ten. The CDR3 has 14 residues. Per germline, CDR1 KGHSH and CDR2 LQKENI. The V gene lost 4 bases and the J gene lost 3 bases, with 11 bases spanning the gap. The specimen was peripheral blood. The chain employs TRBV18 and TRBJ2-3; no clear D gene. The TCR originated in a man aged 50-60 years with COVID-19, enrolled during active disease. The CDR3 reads CASSLTAGTDTQYF. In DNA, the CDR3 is TGTGCCAGCTCACTTACAGCCGGTACAGATACGCAGTATTTT.